This T cell receptor (beta chain) was recovered during a study of blood T cell repertoires in COVID-19. The wider study: Sites in the United States, Italy and Spain provided acute and convalescent COVID-19 samples. In each case, the material was cDNA or gDNA derived from T cells, B-cell-depleted T cells, or PBMCs.

How the authors handled the data: Nucleated cell number was recorded as an estimate derived from reference gene primer amplification. TCRdb's table, derived via immunoSEQ multiplex PCR, lists solely in-frame clones and lacks some. The D gene and trimming were derived from the DNA, and the V and J assignments and clone size from that table. The sample lists fewer than 85,000 clones, 65% to 85% seen once, with 4% to 5.5% in the top ten. CDR3 size: 16 residues. The germline V gene has CDR1 SGHRS and CDR2 YFSETQ. V shed 0 bases and J 6 bases; nucleotides not matched to a gene: 6. V and J are TRBV5-1 and TRBJ2-1; TRBD2 matches at 10 bases. Input material: peripheral blood. The clonotype originates from a woman aged 80 or over with active or convalescent COVID-19. CDR3 residues: CASSLAAAGGFNEQFF. Written as DNA, the CDR3 is TGCGCCAGCAGCTTGGCTGCAGCGGGGGGGTTCAATGAGCAGTTCTTC.